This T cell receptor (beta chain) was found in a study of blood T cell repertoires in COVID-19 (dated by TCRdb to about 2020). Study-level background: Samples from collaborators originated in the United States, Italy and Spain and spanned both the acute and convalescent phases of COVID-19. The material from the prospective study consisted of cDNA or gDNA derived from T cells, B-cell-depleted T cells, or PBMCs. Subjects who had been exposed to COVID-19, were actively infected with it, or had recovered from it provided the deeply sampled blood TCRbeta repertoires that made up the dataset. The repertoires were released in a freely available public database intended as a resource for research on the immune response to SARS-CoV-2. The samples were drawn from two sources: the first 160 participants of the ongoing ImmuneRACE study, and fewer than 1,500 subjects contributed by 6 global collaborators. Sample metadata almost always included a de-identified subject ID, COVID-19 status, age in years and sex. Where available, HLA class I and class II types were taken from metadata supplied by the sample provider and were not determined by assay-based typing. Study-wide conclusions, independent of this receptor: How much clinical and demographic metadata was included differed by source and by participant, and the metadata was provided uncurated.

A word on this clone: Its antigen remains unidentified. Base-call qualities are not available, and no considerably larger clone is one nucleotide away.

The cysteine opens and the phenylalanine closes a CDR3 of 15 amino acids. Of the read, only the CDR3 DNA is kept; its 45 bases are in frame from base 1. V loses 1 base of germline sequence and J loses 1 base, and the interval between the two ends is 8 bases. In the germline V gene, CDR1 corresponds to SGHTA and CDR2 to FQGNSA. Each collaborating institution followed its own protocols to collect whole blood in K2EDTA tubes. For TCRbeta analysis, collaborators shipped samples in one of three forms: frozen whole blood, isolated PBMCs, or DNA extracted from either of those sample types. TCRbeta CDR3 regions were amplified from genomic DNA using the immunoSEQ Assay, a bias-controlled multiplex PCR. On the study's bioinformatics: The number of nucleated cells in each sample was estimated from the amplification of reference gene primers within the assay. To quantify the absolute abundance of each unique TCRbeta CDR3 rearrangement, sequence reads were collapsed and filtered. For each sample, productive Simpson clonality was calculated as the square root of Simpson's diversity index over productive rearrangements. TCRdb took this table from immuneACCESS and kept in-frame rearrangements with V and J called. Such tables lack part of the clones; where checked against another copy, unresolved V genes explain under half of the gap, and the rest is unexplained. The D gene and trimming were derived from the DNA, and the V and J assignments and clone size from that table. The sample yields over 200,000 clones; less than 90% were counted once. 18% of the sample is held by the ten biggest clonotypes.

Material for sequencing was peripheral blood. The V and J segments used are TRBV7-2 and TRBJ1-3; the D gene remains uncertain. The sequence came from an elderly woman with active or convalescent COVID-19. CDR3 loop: CASSLGGVSGNTIYF. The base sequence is TGTGCCAGCAGCTTAGGCGGTGTATCTGGAAACACCATATATTTT.